One sample yielded the 26 T cell receptor beta chains listed below, sequenced in a study of beta chain features in type 1 diabetes. Expressed TCRB transcripts were sequenced because the entire RNA isolate underwent reverse transcription. TCRdb's copy holds only in-frame clones and misses some; the assay was immunoSEQ multiplex PCR. The sample consists of just over 600,000 clones, less than 20% of them appearing once. The material sequenced was naive CD4+ T cells from blood. Every receptor here comes from a man between 18 and 29 years old in good health.

This rearrangement joins TRBV15 to TRBJ2-7; tentatively, D is TRBD1 or TRBD2 (6 bases each). The CDR3 contains 14 residues. CDR1 is LNHNV and CDR2 is YYDKDF in the germline V gene (reference sequence). V lost 2 bases and J 4 bases, leaving 12 bases between the germline ends. The CDR3 sequence is CATSRRGDGYEQYF. The CDR3 region has the DNA TGTGCCACCAGCAGAAGGGGGGATGGTTACGAGCAGTACTTC.

The J gene is TRBJ2-4, the V gene TRBV7-2; D unclear. This CDR3 contains 13 residues. V lost 2 bases and J lost 7, with 9 bases in between. CDR1 and CDR2 from the germline V gene are SGHTA and FQGNSA. The CDR3 nucleotides read TGTGCCAGCAGCTTATTATCGGCTAACATTCAGTACTTC. Translating gives CASSLLSANIQYF.

Only a few counts were recorded for this clone. The chain uses TRBV9 and TRBJ2-4, with 9 bases that match TRBD2. V lost 7 bases and J lost 5; bases outside the gene matches: 10. CDR1 SGDLS and CDR2 YYNGEE come from the germline V gene. The CDR3 length is 15 residues. The CDR3 here is CASSWSAGGQNIQYF. The DNA for the CDR3 is TGTGCCAGCTCCTGGAGCGCGGGAGGGCAAAACATTCAGTACTTC.

This clone appeared a few times. The rearrangement uses TRBV7-2 and TRBJ2-5; the D is unclear. CDR1 and CDR2 from the germline V gene are SGHTA and FQGNSA. This CDR3 region has 15 residues. Trimming removed 0 bases at V and 5 bases at J, with 13 bases between. CDR3 sequence: CASSLAQVPGETQYF. The CDR3 DNA follows: TGTGCCAGCAGCTTAGCGCAGGTCCCCGGGGAGACCCAGTACTTC.

The V call is TRBV11-2, the J call TRBJ2-1, with 9 bases fitting TRBD2. Germline assignment: CDR1 SGHAT and CDR2 FQNNGV. CDR3 length: 14 amino acids. J was trimmed by 5 bases and V by 9 bases; bases with no gene match: 8. In nucleotides, the CDR3 is TGTGCCAGTAAACTTAGCGGGAGTCACAATGAGCAGTTCTTC. Its translation: CASKLSGSHNEQFF.

The sample holds a few counts of this clone. The rearrangement links TRBV2 to TRBJ2-5, with 7 bases fitting TRBD1. Germline lookup yields CDR1 SNHLY and CDR2 FYNNEI. V dropped 2 bases and J dropped 2; count of bases not matched to a gene: 2. This CDR3 region has 14 residues. In DNA form, the CDR3 reads TGTGCCAGCAGTGAACAGGACAGGCAAGAGACCCAGTACTTC. Its translation: CASSEQDRQETQYF.

This clone has a handful of counts. This rearrangement joins TRBV6-5 to TRBJ2-1, with D possibly being TRBD2 (6 bases). The CDR3 consists of 14 residues. V lost 6 bases and J 1 base, leaving 10 bases between the germline ends. In germline, CDR1 is MNHEY, CDR2 SVGAGI. CDR3: CASRGLDSYNEQFF. The CDR3 DNA is TGTGCCAGCAGGGGACTGGATTCCTACAATGAGCAGTTCTTC.

V and J are TRBV4-2 and TRBJ2-2; 8 bases fit TRBD1. The CDR3 loop spans 16 amino acids. From germline, CDR1 is LGHNA and CDR2 YNFKEQ. Trimming took 3 bases from V and 4 from J; bases not matched to a gene: 7. CDR3 amino acids: CASSHPTGVTTGELFF. The CDR3 coding sequence is TGTGCCAGCAGCCACCCGACAGGGGTGACCACCGGGGAGCTGTTTTTT.

The J gene is TRBJ2-5, the V gene TRBV6-5; D possibly corresponds to TRBD1 (5 bases). V gave up 0 bases and J gave up 5 bases, with 10 bases separating them. This CDR3 comprises 14 residues. Germline CDR1 reads MNHEY; CDR2 reads SVGAGI. CDR3 in DNA: TGTGCCAGCAGTTACTCGGTAGGGGATGAGACCCAGTACTTC. It yields the protein CASSYSVGDETQYF.

The rearrangement joins TRBV18 to TRBJ1-6; D uncertain. CDR3 length: 16 residues. The germline V gene encodes CDR1 KGHSH and CDR2 LQKENI. With 1 base removed from V and 4 bases from J, the gap between germline ends came to 11 bases. This CDR3 is CASSPLTENYNSPLHF. The CDR3 DNA follows: TGTGCCAGCTCACCACTAACAGAAAATTATAATTCACCCCTCCACTTT. The full variable domain, its missing parts supplied by reference TRBV18 and TRBJ1-6, is NAGVMQNPRHLVRRRGQEARLRCSPMKGHSHVYWYRQLPEEGLKFMVYLQKENIIDESGMPKERFSAEFPKEGPSILRIQQVVRGDSAAYFCASSPLTENYNSPLHFGNGTRLTVT.

The chain combines TRBV7-2 with TRBJ2-7; no reliable D call. In germline, CDR1 is SGHTA, CDR2 FQGNSA. Trimming cost V 5 bases and J 0 bases, with 11 bases left between them. The CDR3 is 14 residues long. The CDR3 loop is CASSPWTASYEQYF. The CDR3 region has the DNA TGTGCCAGCAGCCCCTGGACGGCCTCCTACGAGCAGTACTTC.

This chain connects TRBV2 to TRBJ2-5; D is perhaps TRBD2 (5 bases). There are 16 residues in the CDR3. Per germline, CDR1 SNHLY and CDR2 FYNNEI. Trimming shortened V by 2 bases and J by 2 bases, and 15 bases separated the two germline ends. CDR3 protein: CASSETAQRSQETQYF. The CDR3, as DNA: TGTGCCAGCAGTGAAACTGCACAGCGGTCACAAGAGACCCAGTACTTC.

This chain links TRBV5-1 with TRBJ2-2; tentatively, D is TRBD2 (5 bases). Trimming shortened V by 0 bases and J by 5 bases, and 8 bases separated the two germline ends. Germline CDR1 reads SGHRS; CDR2 reads YFSETQ. The CDR3 is 14 amino acids. The CDR3 DNA sequence: TGCGCCAGCAGCTTGGGGGAGAAGACCGGGGAGCTGTTTTTT. This translates into CASSLGEKTGELFF.

This clone appeared a few times. The J gene is TRBJ2-7, the V gene TRBV27; no definite D call. V was cut by 0 bases and J by 2 bases, with 8 bases left in between. The V gene's germline CDR1 is MNHEY and CDR2 SMNVEV (reference sequence). The CDR3 consists of 14 residues. This CDR3 reads CASSLSFGTYEQYF. The CDR3 bases are TGTGCCAGCAGTTTATCGTTCGGAACCTACGAGCAGTACTTC.

The V call is TRBV5-1, the J call TRBJ2-7, with 9 bases fitting TRBD1. The germline V gene has CDR1 SGHRS and CDR2 YFSETQ. With V trimmed by 4 bases and J by 6 bases, 8 bases remained unmatched. The CDR3 sequence is 14 residues long. CDR3 sequence (DNA): TGCGCCAGCAGCGTCGGGACAGGGCCGCGCGAGCAGTACTTC. This codes for CASSVGTGPREQYF.

This clone was seen a few times. V gene TRBV18 combines with J gene TRBJ2-3; 9 bases map to TRBD1. V trimming: 2 bases; J trimming: 0 bases; junction bases outside the gene matches: 3. This CDR3 has 16 amino acids. CDR1 KGHSH and CDR2 LQKENI come from the germline V gene. CDR3 nucleotides: TGTGCCAGCTCACCATCCGGGACAGGGAGCACAGATACGCAGTATTTT. Its translation is CASSPSGTGSTDTQYF.

The chain combines TRBV4-2 with TRBJ2-3; perhaps TRBD2 as D (5 bases). The CDR3 is made up of 17 amino acids. Germline lookup yields CDR1 LGHNA and CDR2 YNFKEQ. Trimming removed 0 bases at V and 1 base at J, with 14 bases between. The CDR3 spells CASSQDLQRWGTDTQYF. CDR3 DNA sequence: TGTGCCAGCAGCCAAGATCTTCAGCGGTGGGGCACAGATACGCAGTATTTT.

The chain employs TRBV7-2 and TRBJ2-5; D is undetermined. Looked up from germline, CDR1 is SGHTA and CDR2 is FQGNSA. The V and J ends lost 5 bases and 5 bases respectively, with 9 bases between them. This CDR3 has 12 residues. In nucleotides, the CDR3 is TGTGCCAGCAGCACGACTCGGGAGACCCAGTACTTC. This gives the protein CASSTTRETQYF.

This clone was observed a few times. The gene calls are TRBV27 and TRBJ2-2, with D unclear. V lost 7 bases and J 7 bases, leaving 10 bases between the germline ends. This CDR3 is 12 amino acids long. From germline, CDR1 is MNHEY and CDR2 SMNVEV (reference sequence). The CDR3 DNA follows: TGTGCCAGCAAAGGGCTTGGCGGGGAGCTGTTTTTT. This translates into CASKGLGGELFF.

This chain links TRBV7-3 with TRBJ1-1; 7 nucleotides match TRBD1. The CDR3 length is 16 residues. In germline, CDR1 is SGHTA, CDR2 FQGTGA. Trimming removed 7 bases from V and 10 bases from J; junction bases left unmatched: 21. CDR3 DNA: TGTGCCAGCAAGACCCTTTCCGGTAGGGGGCAAGGGATAGCTTTCTTT. Translated, it gives CASKTLSGRGQGIAFF.

This clone came up a few times. As DNA, the CDR3 is TGCGCCAGCAGCTCCAACCCCACAGGGACGGGCTACACCTTC. Translating it yields CASSSNPTGTGYTF. The rearrangement uses TRBV5-1 and TRBJ1-2; perhaps TRBD1 as D (6 bases). V was cut by 3 bases and J by 8 bases, with 17 bases left in between. This CDR3 has 14 amino acids. Per germline, CDR1 SGHRS and CDR2 YFSETQ.

This clone has just a few counts. J is TRBJ1-1 and V is TRBV7-8; 7 nucleotides line up with TRBD1. The CDR3 runs 19 residues. Germline V lookup: CDR1 SGHVS, CDR2 FQNEAQ. Trimming removed 1 base from V and 4 bases from J; junction bases left unmatched: 18. CDR3 nucleotides: TGTGCCAGCAGCTTAGGAGAACAGGGGCGAGGTCGAACGGGCACTGAAGCTTTCTTT. Residues: CASSLGEQGRGRTGTEAFF.

A remark on this clone: Other DNA sequences in the sample encode the same CDR3. The J gene is TRBJ2-3, the V gene TRBV9; no firm D call. CDR1 is SGDLS, CDR2 YYNGEE, per germline. The CDR3 is 14 residues long. Trimming cost V 0 bases and J 0 bases, with 5 bases left between them. The CDR3 nucleotides are TGTGCCAGCAGCGTAGTGGGGAGCACAGATACGCAGTATTTT. Translation: CASSVVGSTDTQYF.

V is TRBV6-5 and J is TRBJ1-3, with D uncertain. Trimming took 0 bases from V and 1 from J, leaving 7 bases between them. The CDR3 totals 15 residues. Germline CDR1 and CDR2: MNHEY and SVGAGI. The CDR3 sequence is CASSYSGRSGNTIYF. The CDR3 region has the DNA TGTGCCAGCAGTTACTCCGGCAGGTCTGGAAACACCATATATTTT.

V and J are TRBV6-6 and TRBJ2-7, with 9 positions matching TRBD1. V gave up 0 bases and J gave up 3 bases; unmatched junction bases: 3. This CDR3 spans 15 amino acids. Germline values: CDR1 MNHNY, CDR2 SVGAGI (reference sequence). The CDR3 DNA reads TGTGCCAGCAGTTACTCTGGGACAGGGCTCTACGAGCAGTACTTC. Translated, it gives CASSYSGTGLYEQYF.

This clone was observed a few times. The chain uses TRBV5-4 and TRBJ2-5, with TRBD1 matching over 7 bases. Losses at the gene ends were 3 bases for V and 2 bases for J; bases not matched to a gene: 4. The CDR3 runs 14 residues. Germline CDR1 reads SGHNT; CDR2 reads YYREEE (reference sequence). The CDR3 bases are TGTGCCAGCAGCTGGGGACAGCATCAAGAGACCCAGTACTTC. Encoded protein: CASSWGQHQETQYF.